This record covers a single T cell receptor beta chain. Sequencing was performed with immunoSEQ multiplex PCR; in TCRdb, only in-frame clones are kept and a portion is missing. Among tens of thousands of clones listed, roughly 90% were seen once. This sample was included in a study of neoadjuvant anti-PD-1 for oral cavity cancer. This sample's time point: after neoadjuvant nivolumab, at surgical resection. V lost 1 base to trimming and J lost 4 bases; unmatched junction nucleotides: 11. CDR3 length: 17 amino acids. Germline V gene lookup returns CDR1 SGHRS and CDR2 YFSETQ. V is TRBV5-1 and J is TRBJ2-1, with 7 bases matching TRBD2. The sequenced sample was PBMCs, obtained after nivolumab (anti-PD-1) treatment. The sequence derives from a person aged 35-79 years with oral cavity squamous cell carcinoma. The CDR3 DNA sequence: TGCGCCAGCAGCTTGATGCTGGGCGGGAGCGGGTACAATGAGCAGTTCTTC. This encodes CASSLMLGGSGYNEQFF. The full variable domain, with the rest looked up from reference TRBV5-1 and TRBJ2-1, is KAGVTQTPRYLIKTRGQQVTLSCSPISGHRSVSWYQQTPGQGLQFLFEYFSETQRNKGNFPGRFSGRQFSNSRSEMNVSTLELGDSALYLCASSLMLGGSGYNEQFFGPGTRLTVL.